This entry describes one T cell receptor beta chain. Its antigen remains unidentified. No base quality values were provided; no much bigger clone lies one nucleotide off. Graves' hyperthyroidism was defined as stable when no progression to ophthalmopathy occurred over 18 months of follow-up. The hyperthyroidism patients were between 18 and 65 years old and newly diagnosed, with a disease duration of less than 2 months. Exclusion was applied to patients with uncontrolled infections, other autoimmune diseases, pregnancy or lactation. Diagnoses were established on the basis of clinical symptoms, serum thyroxine and TRAb, thyroid ultrasound, and orbital computed tomography. Ficoll-Paque density gradient centrifugation was used to isolate PBMCs from approximately 10 ml of fresh peripheral blood. Total RNA was extracted with Trizol reagent, and quality was checked on an Agilent 2100 Bioanalyzer. The data were taken from a study of T cells in Graves' hyperthyroidism and ophthalmopathy (dated 2019 in TCRdb). In the study overall: Peripheral blood samples were taken at the time of initial diagnosis, prior to any treatment. A discovery cohort of about a hundred patients, approximately 45 with Graves' ophthalmopathy and over 55 with stable Graves' hyperthyroidism, was used to find distinguishing TCR V-J signatures. An independent validation cohort of some 18 hyperthyroidism patients and approximately 16 patients who later progressed to ophthalmopathy tested prospective prediction of ophthalmopathy. For training and testing, the approximately 97 patients in the discovery cohort were randomly divided in a 7:3 ratio. In several Graves' hyperthyroidism patients, the study also compared T-cell repertoires from thyroid tissue with T-cell repertoires from blood. Following sampling, methimazole starting at 30 mg daily was given to hyperthyroidism patients, and high-dose intravenous methylprednisolone was given to ophthalmopathy patients. The paper describes TCR Vbeta CDR3 sequencing of fewer than 150 peripheral blood samples, made up of approximately 40 ophthalmopathy patients, approximately 73 hyperthyroidism patients and roughly 17 progressor patients. Study-level results and caveats: A model built on a 13 V-J signature distinguished ophthalmopathy from stable hyperthyroidism, reaching 85% to 90% sensitivity and 81.08% specificity in cross-validation and 80%/75% in testing. In validation, progression to ophthalmopathy was predicted by the model with almost 71% sensitivity and 72.22% specificity, a median of 6.5 months before onset. Most expanded thyroid clonotypes (frequency above 0.001) were also detected in blood, suggesting blood repertoires may reflect thyroid immune responses. Sample size was not statistically predetermined, and blinding of investigators to group allocation was not performed.

V is shortened by 6 bases, J by 2 bases, and the region joining them spans 16 bases. Including cysteine and phenylalanine, the CDR3 has 14 amino acids. Only CDR3 DNA remains: 42 bases, in frame from the first base. The germline V gene sets CDR1 to SQVTM and CDR2 to ANQGSEA. TCR beta CDR3 regions were amplified from RNA transcripts. The first round of RT-PCR for the TCR CDR3 was performed with the HTBI primer set and the Qiagen OneStep RT-PCR kit. Libraries were constructed in a second round of multiplex PCR, after which size selection and purification were carried out. Sequencing of the libraries was done on an Illumina HiSeq2000 using paired-end 100 bp reads. The study's processing was this. SOAPnuke was used to process the raw data, removing reads that contained adapters or uncalled bases, had a mean Phred below 15, or lacked an exact match to the constant primer or identifier. COPE v1.2.5 was used to merge the high-quality paired reads, and each unique nucleotide sequence was defined as a clonotype. MiTCR v1.1 was used to align clonotypes to the IMGT TRBV, TRBD and TRBJ reference segments. Analysis was restricted to V-J combinations with a frequency above 0.0001, which covered 98% to 99.2% of repertoires. The TCS score was defined as the ratio of F50 (clonal expansion) to E x V (chaos), calculated using BLOSUM62-based TCRdist between CDR3 peptides within each V-J. Welch's t-statistics and random forest reduced roughly 500 V-J features to around 14, which were used in a naive Bayes classifier (R e1071). TCRdb handled the public reads itself, with Q25 trimming in fastp and clone calling in MiXCR, and kept productive beta chains. Identical CDR3 protein sequences are pooled into one entry, listed with their most common genes and DNA. The V and J calls and clone size are TCRdb's, not the authors'. For this sample there are approximately 590,000 distinct CDR3 sequences; approximately 15% appear just once. Clones ranked in the top ten supply around 7.5% of the sample.

Sequenced input: blood. Here the chain combines TRBV29-1 and TRBJ1-1; the D gene is unclear. The sequence was obtained from a woman in her thirties with Graves' hyperthyroidism. The nucleotides read TGCAGCGTCGTCCGTACCCGGCCCAACACTGAAGCTTTCTTT. Translated, it gives CSVVRTRPNTEAFF. The reference TRBV29-1 and TRBJ1-1 proteins fill in what lies around the CDR3, so the full variable domain reads SAVISQKPSRDICQRGTSLTIQCQVDSQVTMMFWYRQQPGQSLTLIATANQGSEATYESGFVIDKFPISRPNLTFSTLTVSNMSPEDSSIYLCSVVRTRPNTEAFFGQGTRLTVV.